This T cell receptor (beta chain) was captured by sequencing in a study of molecular identifiers for immune sequencing clone quantification. Germline V gene lookup returns CDR1 SGDLS and CDR2 YYNGEE. Trimming took 0 bases from V and 0 from J, leaving 17 bases between them. This CDR3 spans 18 amino acids. Each CDR3 protein is one row after TCRdb ran MiXCR on the PCR reads. The sample contains around 480,000 distinct CDR3 sequences, about a fifth of which appear only once. The sequenced material came from naive CD8+ T cells from blood, with Jurkat cell RNA spiked in. Described subset: FACS-sorted CD8+CD4-CCR7+CD45RA+ naive T cells. The sequence was obtained from a human donor in good health. Some libraries in this study had Jurkat cell RNA spiked in. V usage is TRBV9 and J usage is TRBJ2-3; D is possibly TRBD1 (7 bases). CDR3 sequence (DNA): TGTGCCAGCAGCGTAGACAGGACAGGAGGGAGTAGCACAGATACGCAGTATTTT. It specifies CASSVDRTGGSSTDTQYF. Drawing the rest from reference TRBV9 and TRBJ2-3, the complete variable domain is DSGVTQTPKHLITATGQRVTLRCSPRSGDLSVYWYQQSLDQGLQFLIQYYNGEERAKGNILERFSAQQFPDLHSELNLSSLELGDSALYFCASSVDRTGGSSTDTQYFGPGTRLTVL.